The T cell receptor beta chain described here comes from a study of T cells after yellow fever vaccination. General study results and limits: In FACS-sorted repertoires, abundant clonotypes from the bulk population could appear as contaminants.

Germline CDR1 is SGHDT and CDR2 is YYEEEE. V was cut by 1 base and J by 5 bases, with 3 bases left in between. The CDR3 loop spans 11 amino acids. A universal primer site and UMIs were added as TCR cDNA was made by 5'RACE template switching. MiXCR was run by TCRdb on the 5' RACE reads, yielding one entry per CDR3 protein. The sample yields approximately 96,000 distinct CDR3 sequences, around 9.8% seen once. This chain joins TRBV5-6 and TRBJ1-1; D uncertain. This TCR was sampled from a man aged 18 to 30 who received the YFV17D yellow fever vaccine. Sequenced here: CD8+ T cells not binding an NS4B(214-222) dextramer, sorted from PBMCs, sampled approximately 16 days after the first yellow fever vaccination. The CDR3 DNA sequence: TGTGCCAGCAGCTTGAGGACTGAAGCTTTCTTT. As protein: CASSLRTEAFF.